These T cell receptor beta chains were read from a single sample in a study of T-cell memory formation after mild COVID-19. One entry per CDR3 protein results from TCRdb running MiXCR on the 5' RACE reads. The sample holds 70,000 to 100,000 distinct CDR3 sequences, 13% seen once. Source material: PBMCs or a T cell subset sorted from them (not recorded which). The receptor set was obtained from an adult woman who had mild COVID-19 (a few samples of this study predate the infection). Cell type and time point are not known. Both conserved end residues are part of each CDR3. D genes are given only for firm matches. Expanded clones get a size class; other rows say once, few or many, or leave the size out.

V,D,size,J,CDR3,DNA
TRBV12-3/TRBV12-4,NA,NA,TRBJ2-3,CASSSPRPRTSTDTQYF,TGTGCCAGCAGTTCTCCTCGACCGCGGACTAGCACAGATACGCAGTATTTT
TRBV23-1,TRBD1,NA,TRBJ2-5,CASSPFPDREENGETQYF,TGCGCCAGCAGTCCTTTCCCAGACAGGGAAGAGAATGGGGAGACCCAGTACTTC
TRBV12-3/TRBV12-4,NA,many,TRBJ2-7,CASSPPYEQYF,TGTGCCAGCAGCCCCCCCTACGAGCAGTACTTC
TRBV7-8,NA,few,TRBJ1-5,CASSLQDGGGNQPQHF,TGTGCCAGCAGCTTACAGGACGGAGGGGGTAATCAGCCCCAGCATTTT
TRBV6-5,NA,few,TRBJ1-2,CASSYSSSGGYTF,TGTGCCAGCAGTTACTCCTCTAGTGGGGGCTACACCTTC
TRBV5-1,TRBD1,many,TRBJ2-1,CASTHRDREPNEQFF,TGCGCCAGCACGCACCGGGACAGGGAGCCCAATGAGCAGTTCTTC
TRBV11-2,NA,few,TRBJ1-5,CASSSRPQPQHF,TGTGCCAGCAGCTCGAGACCTCAGCCCCAGCATTTT
TRBV5-4,NA,many,TRBJ2-1,CASSFRNEGHNEQFF,TGTGCCAGCAGCTTTCGCAACGAAGGACACAATGAGCAGTTCTTC
TRBV7-9,NA,NA,TRBJ2-7,CASSAPSAGPYEQYF,TGTGCCAGCAGCGCCCCGTCGGCGGGCCCCTACGAGCAGTACTTC
TRBV6-5,TRBD1,NA,TRBJ1-1,CASQTGGWTEAFF,TGTGCCAGCCAAACAGGGGGCTGGACTGAAGCTTTCTTT